This TCR beta chain was sequenced during a study of blood T cell repertoires in COVID-19. Some clones are missing from TCRdb's copy, which holds only in-frame ones; the method was immunoSEQ multiplex PCR. The data hold 250,000 or so clones, with approximately 89% observed a single time. Participants came from some 23 US areas, aged roughly 18 to 89 years. Before they entered the study, exposed participants had met a COVID-19 case within 2 weeks. This sequence originates from a middle-aged woman who had been exposed to COVID-19. Source material: PBMCs or T cells enriched from blood (not recorded which).

This chain's CDR3 is CASCRGQETEAFF. Here the CDR3 DNA reads TGTGCCAGCTGCAGGGGGCAGGAGACTGAAGCTTTCTTT. The V gene is TRBV2, the J gene TRBJ1-1; TRBD1 agrees at 8 bases. After removal of 8 bases from V and 5 bases from J, the junction contained 7 bases not matched to a gene. The CDR3 has 13 residues. Per germline, CDR1 SNHLY and CDR2 FYNNEI.